These T cell receptor beta chains were read from a single sample in a study of identical twins. TCRdb recomputed calls from the 5' RACE reads with MiXCR, one row per CDR3 protein. The sample contains about 520,000 distinct CDR3 sequences, 20% to 25% of which appear only once. These data also formed part of another study, on T cells expressing NK-cell markers.

Material for sequencing was CD4+ T cells sorted from blood. The receptor source for this set is a woman aged 18-29 years in good health. The CDR3 runs from the conserved cysteine through the conserved F or W. A D gene is named only where the DNA matches it firmly. Clone size is given for some rows only: seen once, a few or many times, or a class if the clone is expanded.

j_call | d_call | v_call | clone_size | cdr3_nt | cdr3_aa
TRBJ2-7 | . | TRBV14 | . | TGTGCCAGCAGCCAACTCTTAGGACAGTCCTACGAGCAGTACTTC | CASSQLLGQSYEQYF
TRBJ2-5 | . | TRBV4-3 | many | TGCGCCAGCAGCCAAGATACAAGTGTGACCCAGTACTTC | CASSQDTSVTQYF
TRBJ2-1 | . | TRBV20-1 | many | TGCAGTTCTCGGGAGACAACCTACAATGAGCAGTTCTTC | CSSRETTYNEQFF
TRBJ2-6 | TRBD1 | TRBV10-3 | few | TGTGCCATCAGTGACCCCGGGACAGGGGGCTCTGGGGCCAACGTCCTGACTTTC | CAISDPGTGGSGANVLTF
TRBJ2-7 | . | TRBV20-1 | . | TGCAGTGCTAGAGCCATACAGACCTCGTGGGAGCAGTACTTC | CSARAIQTSWEQYF
TRBJ1-3 | . | TRBV30 | . | TGTGCCTGGAGTAGGGGAAACACCATATATTTT | CAWSRGNTIYF
TRBJ1-2 | TRBD1 | TRBV10-3 | many | TGTGCCATCAGTGAGCGGGACAGGGGGGACCGCTATGGCTACACCTTC | CAISERDRGDRYGYTF
TRBJ1-6 | . | TRBV7-9 | . | TGTGCCAGCAGCTTACCCCGAGATAATTCACCCCTCCACTTT | CASSLPRDNSPLHF
TRBJ2-1 | . | TRBV20-1 | many | TGCAGTGCCAGTTGGCGGGTCTACAATGAGCAGTTCTTC | CSASWRVYNEQFF
TRBJ1-5 | . | TRBV7-9 | . | TGTGCCAGCAGCTTAGGAACGGGAGGGGGCAATCAGCCCCAGCATTTT | CASSLGTGGGNQPQHF
TRBJ2-3 | . | TRBV6-5 | few | TGTGCCAGCAGTTACTCCGGGGCGGCAACAGATACGCAGTATTTT | CASSYSGAATDTQYF
TRBJ2-7 | . | TRBV20-1 | . | TGCAGTGCACAACTAGCAAACTACGAGCAGTACTTC | CSAQLANYEQYF
TRBJ1-1 | . | TRBV29-1 | . | TGCAGCGTTGATGTGTGGACTGAAGCTTTCTTT | CSVDVWTEAFF
TRBJ1-1 | . | TRBV12-3/TRBV12-4 | . | TGTGCCAGCTGTATTTCTCCGAAGACATCGAACACTGAAGCTTTCTTT | CASCISPKTSNTEAFF
TRBJ2-5 | TRBD2 | TRBV6-1 | many | TGTGCCAGCACTAGCGGGAGGGAAGAGACCCAGTACTTC | CASTSGREETQYF
TRBJ2-7 | . | TRBV7-2 | . | TGTGCCAGCAGCTTAGCGGGACAAACTTTCTACGAGCAGTACTTC | CASSLAGQTFYEQYF
TRBJ1-2 | . | TRBV2 | . | TGTGCCAGCAGTGTAGGGGGGCGTACCTATGGCTACACCTTC | CASSVGGRTYGYTF
TRBJ1-2 | TRBD1 | TRBV20-1 | . | TGCAGTGCTCCCCAGGACAGGGACGATGGCTACACCTTC | CSAPQDRDDGYTF
TRBJ2-1 | . | TRBV4-3 | . | TGCGCCAGCAGCCAAGTGGAGTGGGGCCAGCAGTTCTTC | CASSQVEWGQQFF
TRBJ2-5 | . | TRBV5-5 | many | TGTGCCAGTCAACTAGTCTTTGAAGAGACCCAGTACTTC | CASQLVFEETQYF
TRBJ1-5 | TRBD1 | TRBV12-3/TRBV12-4 | many | TGTGCCAGCGGGACAGACAGCAATCAGCCCCAGCATTTT | CASGTDSNQPQHF
TRBJ2-3 | TRBD2 | TRBV18 | few | TGTGCCAGCTCCGAACGGGACTACGGCACAGATACGCAGTATTTT | CASSERDYGTDTQYF
TRBJ2-1 | . | TRBV5-1 | many | TGCGCCAGCAGCTTGACGGCGGCTGCTTACAATGAGCAGTTCTTC | CASSLTAAAYNEQFF
TRBJ2-1 | . | TRBV20-1 | many | TGCACTCTATTTGGGCCTAACAATGAGCAGTTCTTC | CTLFGPNNEQFF
TRBJ1-3 | TRBD1 | TRBV12-3/TRBV12-4 | . | TGTGCCAGCAGTGCCTTGGGACAGGTCTCTGGAAACACCATATATTTT | CASSALGQVSGNTIYF
TRBJ1-2 | . | TRBV18 | few | TGTGCCAGCTCACCAGTGGACGGCAGTCATGGCTACACCTTC | CASSPVDGSHGYTF
TRBJ2-1 | . | TRBV19 | . | TGTGCCAGTAGTGACAGACATGAGCAGTTCTTC | CASSDRHEQFF
TRBJ2-7 | . | TRBV18 | . | TGTGCCAGCTCAACCGGGGCGGCCGAGCAGTACTTC | CASSTGAAEQYF
TRBJ2-7 | TRBD1 | TRBV12-3/TRBV12-4 | . | TGTGCCAGCCTCCCGAGAGACAGGGGTCACGAGCAGTACTTC | CASLPRDRGHEQYF
TRBJ2-6 | TRBD1 | TRBV13 | . | TGTGCCAGCAGCACCAGGACAGGGGTCGCTGGGGCCAACGTCCTGACTTTC | CASSTRTGVAGANVLTF
TRBJ2-7 | . | TRBV6-5 | few | TGTGCCAGCGCCAGTTTCTACGAGCAGTACTTC | CASASFYEQYF
TRBJ2-1 | TRBD2 | TRBV7-2 | . | TGTGCCAGCAGCTTTTCGCTAGGCGGGACTAGCTCCTACAATGAGCAGTTCTTC | CASSFSLGGTSSYNEQFF
TRBJ1-1 | . | TRBV12-3/TRBV12-4 | few | TGTGCCAGCAGTCTCTGGACACTAGGGATGAACACTGAAGCTTTCTTT | CASSLWTLGMNTEAFF
TRBJ1-1 | . | TRBV29-1 | . | TGCAGCGTGTTTCAACCGTCTGAAGCTTTCTTT | CSVFQPSEAFF
TRBJ2-5 | TRBD2 | TRBV20-1 | . | TGCAGTGCTAGCACTAGCGGGAGGGCCTTTTCGGAGACCCAGTACTTC | CSASTSGRAFSETQYF
TRBJ2-3 | TRBD1 | TRBV10-3 | . | TGTGCCATCAGTGAAGGGACAGTGGCAGATACGCAGTATTTT | CAISEGTVADTQYF
TRBJ2-5 | . | TRBV5-1 | few | TGCGCCAGCAGCTTGATTTCAGAGACCCAGTACTTC | CASSLISETQYF
TRBJ2-7 | TRBD2 | TRBV15 | . | TGTGCCACCCACTCCGCGGGAGCCCACGAGCAGTACTTC | CATHSAGAHEQYF
TRBJ1-3 | . | TRBV9 | few | TGTGCCAGCAGCGTATCTACAAACTCTGGAAACACCATATATTTT | CASSVSTNSGNTIYF
TRBJ2-1 | TRBD1 | TRBV27 | . | TGTGCCAGCACCCAGGACAGGTCCTACAATGAGCAGTTCTTC | CASTQDRSYNEQFF
TRBJ2-7 | . | TRBV20-1 | . | TGCAGTGCTAGAGATTACTCGGGACATAGCTCCTACGAGCAGTACTTC | CSARDYSGHSSYEQYF
TRBJ2-3 | TRBD2 | TRBV10-3 | many | TGTGCCACACGGGGGGACAGCACAGATACGCAGTATTTT | CATRGDSTDTQYF
TRBJ2-7 | . | TRBV3-1 | few | TGTGCCAGCAGCCCCTACCTGGGGAACTCTCCGGGGAGGGAGCAGTACTTC | CASSPYLGNSPGREQYF
TRBJ1-2 | TRBD1 | TRBV3-1 | . | TGTGCCAGCAGCCACCGGGACAGGGGGCTTGATGATGGCTACACCTTC | CASSHRDRGLDDGYTF
TRBJ1-5 | . | TRBV20-1 | . | TGCAGTGCCCTAGGACAGAGCTTCAATCAGCCCCAGCATTTT | CSALGQSFNQPQHF
TRBJ2-3 | . | TRBV11-3 | few | TGTGCCAGCTCAAAGGGAGGACTCACAGATACGCAGTATTTT | CASSKGGLTDTQYF
TRBJ2-3 | TRBD1 | TRBV10-1 | many | TGCGCCAGCAGCCAGGACAGGGGGAGTGGGACAGATACGCAGTATTTT | CASSQDRGSGTDTQYF
TRBJ2-2 | . | TRBV10-3 | . | TGTGCCATCAGTGAGTCTGGGAGGAACACCGGGGAGCTGTTTTTT | CAISESGRNTGELFF
TRBJ2-7 | . | TRBV15 | many | TGTGCCACCAGCATTGGGAAGATCTACGAGCAGTACTTC | CATSIGKIYEQYF
TRBJ2-5 | TRBD1 | TRBV7-8 | . | TGTGCCAGCAGCTTATACGGACAGGGAAAGACAGGGACCCAGTACTTC | CASSLYGQGKTGTQYF
TRBJ2-3 | . | TRBV6-1 | . | TGTGCCAGCAGTGACAGGGGAAACACAGATACGCAGTATTTT | CASSDRGNTDTQYF
TRBJ1-1 | . | TRBV20-1 | . | TGCAGTGCGGAACAGGGTCTAACTGAAGCTTTCTTT | CSAEQGLTEAFF
TRBJ2-1 | . | TRBV5-4 | . | TGTGCCAGCAGCTTCCAAGCCAACTTAAACAATGAGCAGTTCTTC | CASSFQANLNNEQFF
TRBJ1-1 | . | TRBV20-1 | . | TGCAGTGCTATACAGGGCATGAACACTGAAGCTTTCTTT | CSAIQGMNTEAFF